This T cell receptor (beta chain) is from a study of cytomegalovirus exposure and HLA in healthy donors. CDR1 is SGHTA, CDR2 FQGTGA, per germline. Losses at the gene ends were 4 bases for V and 15 bases for J; bases not matched to a gene: 4. This CDR3 has 11 residues. The PCR was carried out with 60 Vbeta primers and 13 Jbeta primers. The method was immunoSEQ multiplex PCR; TCRdb's version includes in-frame clones alone and lacks a portion of them. The sample contains around 130,000 clones, just under 85% of which appear only once. This sequence was found in a boy aged 2 to 10 in good health and CMV-seronegative. The rearrangement links TRBV7-3 to TRBJ2-1; 9 bases map to TRBD1. The sequenced material came from PBMCs. For the CDR3, the DNA is TGTGCCAGCAGCTCGGGACAGGGTTGGTTCTTC. Protein: CASSSGQGWFF.